The present TCR beta chain was sequenced within a study of control samples from healthy donors and cancer patients. Only in-frame clones appear in the TCRdb table, and some are missing; sequencing was by immunoSEQ multiplex PCR. The sample shows about 80,000 clones, 90% to 95% of them seen only once. Germline V CDR1 and CDR2: LGHDT, YNNKEL (reference sequence). This CDR3 spans 13 amino acids. Worth noting for this clone: Germline is not matched at one junction end, which may reflect a read error.

The chain carries TRBV3-1 (or the pseudogene TRBV3-2) and TRBJ2-2; tentatively, D is TRBD2 (5 bases). The source is a man between 45 and 60 years old in good health. Input material: blood. CDR3 bases: TGTGCCAGCAGGCGGAGGCAAACCGGGGAGTTGTTTTTT. Its translation: CASRRRQTGELFF.